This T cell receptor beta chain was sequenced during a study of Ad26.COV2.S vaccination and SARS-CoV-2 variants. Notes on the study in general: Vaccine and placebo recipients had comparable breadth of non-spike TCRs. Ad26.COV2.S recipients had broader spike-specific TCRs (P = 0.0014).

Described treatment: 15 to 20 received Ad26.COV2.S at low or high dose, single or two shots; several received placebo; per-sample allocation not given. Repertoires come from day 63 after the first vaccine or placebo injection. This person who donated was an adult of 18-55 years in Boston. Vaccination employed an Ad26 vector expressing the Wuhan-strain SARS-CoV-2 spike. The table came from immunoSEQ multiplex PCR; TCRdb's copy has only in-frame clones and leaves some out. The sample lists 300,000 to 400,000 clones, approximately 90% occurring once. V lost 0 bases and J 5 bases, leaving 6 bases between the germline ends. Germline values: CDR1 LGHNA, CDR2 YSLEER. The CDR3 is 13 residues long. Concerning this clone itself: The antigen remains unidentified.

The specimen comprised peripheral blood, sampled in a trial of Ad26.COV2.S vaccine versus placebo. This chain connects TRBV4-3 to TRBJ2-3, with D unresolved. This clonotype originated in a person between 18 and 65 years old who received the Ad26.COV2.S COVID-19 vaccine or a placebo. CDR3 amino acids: CASSQEQEDTQYF. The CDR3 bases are TGCGCCAGCAGCCAAGAACAAGAAGATACGCAGTATTTT.